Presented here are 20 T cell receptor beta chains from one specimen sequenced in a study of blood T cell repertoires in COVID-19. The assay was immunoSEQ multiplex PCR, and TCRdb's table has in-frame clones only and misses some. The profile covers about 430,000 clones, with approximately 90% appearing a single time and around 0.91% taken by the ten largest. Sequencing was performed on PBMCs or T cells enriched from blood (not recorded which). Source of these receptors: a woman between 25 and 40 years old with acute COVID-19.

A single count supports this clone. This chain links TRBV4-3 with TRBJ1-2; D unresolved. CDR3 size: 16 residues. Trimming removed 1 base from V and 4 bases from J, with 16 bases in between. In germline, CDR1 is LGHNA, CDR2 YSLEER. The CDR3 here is CASSQGSGVQSYGYTF. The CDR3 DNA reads TGCGCCAGCAGCCAAGGTTCTGGAGTTCAGAGCTATGGCTACACCTTC.

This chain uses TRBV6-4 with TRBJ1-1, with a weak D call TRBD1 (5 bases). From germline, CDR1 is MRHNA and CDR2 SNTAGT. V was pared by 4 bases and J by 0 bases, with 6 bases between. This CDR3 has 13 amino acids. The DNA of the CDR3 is TGTGCCAGCAGTGTCAGGGTGAACACTGAAGCTTTCTTT. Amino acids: CASSVRVNTEAFF.

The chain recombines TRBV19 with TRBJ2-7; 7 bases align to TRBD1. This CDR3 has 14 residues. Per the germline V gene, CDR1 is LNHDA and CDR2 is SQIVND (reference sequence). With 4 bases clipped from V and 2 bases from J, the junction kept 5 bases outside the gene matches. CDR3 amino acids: CASSRDSPAYEQYF. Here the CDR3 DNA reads TGTGCCAGTAGTAGGGACAGTCCCGCCTACGAGCAGTACTTC.

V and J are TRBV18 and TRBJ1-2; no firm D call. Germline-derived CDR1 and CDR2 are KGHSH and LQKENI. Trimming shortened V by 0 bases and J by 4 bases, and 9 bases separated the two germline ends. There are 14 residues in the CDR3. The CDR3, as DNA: TGTGCCAGCTCACCACCAGGCGGGGTCTATGGCTACACCTTC. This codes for CASSPPGGVYGYTF.

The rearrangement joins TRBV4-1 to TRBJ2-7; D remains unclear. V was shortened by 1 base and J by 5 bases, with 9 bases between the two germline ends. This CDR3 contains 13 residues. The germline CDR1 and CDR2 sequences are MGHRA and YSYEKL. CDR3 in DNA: TGCGCCAGCAGCCAAGGTTTCCTCGACGAGCAGTACTTC. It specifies CASSQGFLDEQYF.

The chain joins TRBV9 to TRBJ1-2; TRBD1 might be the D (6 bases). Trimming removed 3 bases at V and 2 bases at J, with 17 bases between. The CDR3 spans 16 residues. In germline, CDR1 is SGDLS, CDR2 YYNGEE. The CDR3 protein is CASSAEGQTLNYGYTF. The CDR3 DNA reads TGTGCCAGCAGCGCCGAAGGACAGACCTTAAACTATGGCTACACCTTC.

The CDR3 spells CASSLDLTRGLGEKLFF. The CDR3, as DNA: TGTGCCAGCAGCTTAGACTTAACCAGGGGGCTGGGGGAAAAACTGTTTTTT. The chain combines TRBV7-9 with TRBJ1-4, with TRBD1 identical over 8 bases. The germline V gene has CDR1 SEHNR and CDR2 FQNEAQ (reference sequence). This CDR3 comprises 17 residues. V shed 1 base, J shed 8 bases, and the junction held 12 bases outside the gene matches. Based on the CDR3 plus reference TRBV7-9 and TRBJ1-4, the full variable domain is DTGVSQNPRHKITKRGQNVTFRCDPISEHNRLYWYRQTLGQGPEFLTYFQNEAQLEKSRLLSDRFSAERPKGSFSTLEIQRTEQGDSAMYLCASSLDLTRGLGEKLFFGSGTQLSVL.

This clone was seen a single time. The chain's CDR3 is CASSQRGGAVYEQYF. The CDR3 region has the DNA TGTGCCAGCAGCCAGCGGGGGGGGGCAGTCTACGAGCAGTACTTC. The gene calls are TRBV6-6 and TRBJ2-7; TRBD2 aligns across 10 bases. Germline CDR1 is MNHNY and CDR2 is SVGAGI (reference sequence). Trimming cost V 6 bases and J 3 bases; bases outside gene matches: 8. The CDR3 contains 15 residues.

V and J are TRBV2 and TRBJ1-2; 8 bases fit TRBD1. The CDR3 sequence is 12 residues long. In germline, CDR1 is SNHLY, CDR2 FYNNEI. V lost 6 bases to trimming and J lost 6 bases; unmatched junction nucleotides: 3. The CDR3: CASRGQVHGYTF. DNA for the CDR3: TGTGCCAGCAGGGGACAGGTCCATGGCTACACCTTC.

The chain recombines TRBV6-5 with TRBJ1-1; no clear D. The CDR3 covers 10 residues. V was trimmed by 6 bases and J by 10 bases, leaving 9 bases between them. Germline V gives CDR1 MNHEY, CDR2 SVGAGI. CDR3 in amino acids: CASSTTGAFF. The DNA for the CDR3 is TGTGCCAGCAGCACTACCGGAGCTTTCTTT.

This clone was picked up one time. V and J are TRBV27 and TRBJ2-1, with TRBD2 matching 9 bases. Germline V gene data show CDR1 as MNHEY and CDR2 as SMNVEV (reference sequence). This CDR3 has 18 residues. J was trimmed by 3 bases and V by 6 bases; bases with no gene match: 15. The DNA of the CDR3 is TGTGCCAGCAGACCGGGGGAAAGAGCGGGGGGTAACTACAATGAGCAGTTCTTC. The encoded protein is CASRPGERAGGNYNEQFF.

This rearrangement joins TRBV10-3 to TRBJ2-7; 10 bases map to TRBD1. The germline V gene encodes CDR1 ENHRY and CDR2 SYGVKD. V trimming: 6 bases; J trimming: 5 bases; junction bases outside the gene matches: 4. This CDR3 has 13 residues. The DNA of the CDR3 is TGTGCCATCAGCCGGGACAGGGGTAACGAGCAGTACTTC. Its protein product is CAISRDRGNEQYF.

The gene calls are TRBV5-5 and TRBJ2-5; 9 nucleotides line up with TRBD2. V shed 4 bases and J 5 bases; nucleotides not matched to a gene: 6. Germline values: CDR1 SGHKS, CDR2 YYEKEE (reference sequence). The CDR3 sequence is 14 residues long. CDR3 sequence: CASSGSGGRETQYF. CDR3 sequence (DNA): TGTGCCAGCAGCGGAAGCGGGGGGAGGGAGACCCAGTACTTC.

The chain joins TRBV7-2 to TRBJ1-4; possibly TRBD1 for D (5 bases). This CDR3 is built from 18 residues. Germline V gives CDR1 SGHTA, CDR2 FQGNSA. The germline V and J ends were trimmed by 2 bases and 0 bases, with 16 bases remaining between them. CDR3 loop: CASSLKRQEGSTNEKLFF. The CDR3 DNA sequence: TGTGCCAGCAGCTTAAAACGGCAGGAGGGGTCAACTAATGAAAAACTGTTTTTT.

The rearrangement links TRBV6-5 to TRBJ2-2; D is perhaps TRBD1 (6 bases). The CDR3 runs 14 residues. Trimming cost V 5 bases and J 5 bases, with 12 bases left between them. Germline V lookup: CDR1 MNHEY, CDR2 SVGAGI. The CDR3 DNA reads TGTGCCAGCAGTCTTTGGACAGAGACCGGGGAGCTGTTTTTT. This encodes CASSLWTETGELFF.

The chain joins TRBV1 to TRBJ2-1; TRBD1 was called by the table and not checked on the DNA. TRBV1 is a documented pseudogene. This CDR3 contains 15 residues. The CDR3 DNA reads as TGCACCAGCGGGGCCAACGCACCACCCTACAATGAGCAGTTCTTC. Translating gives CTSGANAPPYNEQFF.

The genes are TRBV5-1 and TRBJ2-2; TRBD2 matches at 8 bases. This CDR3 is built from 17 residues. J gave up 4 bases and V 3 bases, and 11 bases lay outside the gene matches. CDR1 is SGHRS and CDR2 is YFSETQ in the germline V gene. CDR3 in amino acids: CASSYSGATRGTGELFF. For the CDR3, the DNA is TGCGCCAGCAGCTATAGCGGGGCCACTCGGGGCACCGGGGAGCTGTTTTTT.

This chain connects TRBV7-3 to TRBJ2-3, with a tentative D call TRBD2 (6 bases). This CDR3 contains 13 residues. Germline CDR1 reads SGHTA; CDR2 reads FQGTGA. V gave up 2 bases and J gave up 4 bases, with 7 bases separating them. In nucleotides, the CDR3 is TGTGCCAGCAGCTTAGCGGGGCCAGATACGCAGTATTTT. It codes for CASSLAGPDTQYF.

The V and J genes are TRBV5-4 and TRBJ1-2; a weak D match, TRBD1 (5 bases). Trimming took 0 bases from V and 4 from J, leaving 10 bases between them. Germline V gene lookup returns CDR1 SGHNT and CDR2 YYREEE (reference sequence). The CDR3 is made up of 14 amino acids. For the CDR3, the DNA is TGTGCCAGCAGCTTGGTAGGGGCTGCCTATGGCTACACCTTC. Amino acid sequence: CASSLVGAAYGYTF.

The CDR3 DNA follows: TGTGCCAGCAGCTTCGGACAGGTTGATGAAAAACTGTTTTTT. This codes for CASSFGQVDEKLFF. The gene calls are TRBV7-9 and TRBJ1-4; 7 bases align to TRBD1. J lost 6 bases, V lost 3 bases, and 4 bases had no gene match. Per the germline V gene, CDR1 is SEHNR and CDR2 is FQNEAQ (reference sequence). This CDR3 has 14 residues.